The 8 T cell receptor beta chains below all came from one sample that was sequenced in a study of T cells in tumors after PD-1 blockade (dated by TCRdb to between 2018 and 2021). Libraries were constructed by the immunoSEQ multiplex PCR assay. The clones in this table, taken by TCRdb from immuneACCESS, are in-frame only. Not every clone is retained; where verified, under half of the shortfall comes from an unresolved V gene, and the cause of the rest is unknown. The sample table shows 3,500 to 4,500 clones, and 60% to 70% are seen once. Of the sample, approximately 18% falls within the top ten clones. Sample time point, as interpreted from the label and publication: before anti-PD-1 therapy. The source material was tumor tissue, sampled before anti-PD-1 treatment. These receptors all stem from a human donor with basal cell carcinoma.

The rearrangement uses TRBV10-1 and TRBJ2-3, with TRBD2 as a possible D gene (6 bases). Germline V gives CDR1 WNHNN, CDR2 SYGVQD (reference sequence). Trimming stripped 6 bases from V and 1 base from J, with 11 bases between. This CDR3 has 14 amino acids. The CDR3 loop reads CASRTSNRTDTQYF. CDR3 DNA sequence: TGCGCCAGCAGGACTAGTAACCGCACAGATACGCAGTATTTT.

This sequence joins TRBV13 and TRBJ1-4; the match to TRBD1 covers 9 bases. Germline lookup yields CDR1 PRHDT and CDR2 FYEKMQ (reference sequence). J was trimmed by 5 bases and V by 5 bases; bases with no gene match: 9. The CDR3 is 16 amino acids. The CDR3 spells CASSHRDRVANEKLFF. In nucleotides, the CDR3 is TGTGCCAGCAGCCACCGGGACAGGGTCGCCAATGAAAAACTGTTTTTT.

The genes are TRBV9 and TRBJ1-2; weak D call: TRBD1 (6 bases). Germline CDR1 reads SGDLS; CDR2 reads YYNGEE. This CDR3 region has 13 residues. V lost 2 bases to trimming and J lost 2 bases, with 7 bases between them. The CDR3 spells CASSVQGNYGYTF. DNA for the CDR3: TGTGCCAGCAGCGTGCAGGGGAACTATGGCTACACCTTC.

In this sample, this clone turned up once. The chain recombines TRBV5-1 with TRBJ2-5; TRBD2 might be the D (6 bases). The CDR3 is 17 residues long. Deletions cut 4 bases from V and 0 bases from J, with 19 bases between. Germline CDR1 reads SGHRS; CDR2 reads YFSETQ. The CDR3 here is CASSRDTSSSYQETQYF. DNA of the CDR3: TGCGCCAGCAGCCGAGATACTAGCTCTTCGTACCAAGAGACCCAGTACTTC.

The V and J genes are TRBV21-1 and TRBJ2-7; TRBD1, the table's D call, was not compared with the DNA. TRBV21-1 is reported as a pseudogene. The CDR3 covers 14 residues. The CDR3 nucleotides are TGTGCCAGACACCCGGGACAGGGGGCTGGAGAGCAGTACTTC. As protein: CARHPGQGAGEQYF.

The CDR3 sequence is CASSKAYEQYF. In DNA form, the CDR3 reads TGTGCCAGCAGTAAGGCCTACGAGCAGTACTTC. The chain has TRBV28 and TRBJ2-7; no firm D call. The CDR3 loop spans 11 amino acids. Per the germline V gene, CDR1 is MDHEN and CDR2 is SYDVKM. With 5 bases removed from V and 2 bases from J, the gap between germline ends came to 4 bases. Variable domain in full (rest from reference TRBV28 and TRBJ2-7): DVKVTQSSRYLVKRTGEKVFLECVQDMDHENMFWYRQDPGLGLRLIYFSYDVKMKEKGDIPEGYSVSREKKERFSLILESASTNQTSMYLCASSKAYEQYFGPGTRLTVT.

The rearrangement uses TRBV9 and TRBJ1-4; D remains unclear. CDR1 SGDLS and CDR2 YYNGEE come from the germline V gene. V was pared by 4 bases and J by 4 bases, with 14 bases between. This CDR3 is built from 15 residues. CDR3 in amino acids: CASSIGISGNEKLFF. DNA for the CDR3: TGTGCCAGCAGCATAGGAATTAGCGGTAATGAAAAACTGTTTTTT. Complete variable domain (other parts from reference TRBV9 and TRBJ1-4): DSGVTQTPKHLITATGQRVTLRCSPRSGDLSVYWYQQSLDQGLQFLIQYYNGEERAKGNILERFSAQQFPDLHSELNLSSLELGDSALYFCASSIGISGNEKLFFGSGTQLSVL.

This chain joins TRBV24-1 and TRBJ2-1, with 9 positions matching TRBD2. In germline, CDR1 is KGHDR, CDR2 SFDVKD. V trimming: 3 bases; J trimming: 8 bases; junction bases outside the gene matches: 10. This CDR3 is built from 16 residues. The CDR3 region is CATSDLGLAGLDEQFF. Written as DNA, the CDR3 is TGTGCCACCAGTGATCTGGGGCTAGCGGGATTGGATGAGCAGTTCTTC.